Listed below are T cell receptor beta chains from one sample, sequenced in a study of blood T cell repertoires in COVID-19. This table comes from immunoSEQ multiplex PCR, and its TCRdb copy is limited to in-frame clones, with some not included. Of approximately 180,000 clones listed, more than 75% are singletons. Sequencing was performed on PBMCs or T cells enriched from blood (not recorded which). These receptors were collected from a woman between 45 and 60 years old with acute COVID-19. Both conserved end residues are part of each CDR3. The D gene is left open where the match is weak. Some rows have no size entry. The others give once, few or many, or a class for an expanded clone.

size	V	D	J	CDR3	DNA
-	TRBV3-1/TRBV3-2	TRBD1	TRBJ1-3	CASSQVGTDRNTIYF	TGTGCCAGCAGCCAAGTCGGGACAGACAGAAACACCATATATTTT
-	TRBV9	-	TRBJ2-1	CASSVLPGQLNEQFF	TGTGCCAGCAGCGTCTTACCGGGACAACTCAATGAGCAGTTCTTC
-	TRBV7-2	TRBD1	TRBJ1-1	CASTRTGRSGNTEAFF	TGTGCCAGCACCCGGACAGGGAGGTCGGGAAACACTGAAGCTTTCTTT
few	TRBV5-1	TRBD1	TRBJ1-4	CASSSGTGANEKLFF	TGCGCCAGCAGCTCCGGGACAGGGGCCAATGAAAAACTGTTTTTT
few	TRBV3-1/TRBV3-2	TRBD1	TRBJ2-1	CASSQARQGKSDNEQFF	TGTGCCAGCAGCCAAGCCAGACAGGGGAAGAGCGACAATGAGCAGTTCTTC
-	TRBV7-3	-	TRBJ1-1	CASSPLEGANTEAFF	TGTGCCAGCAGCCCCTTGGAGGGAGCCAACACTGAAGCTTTCTTT
-	TRBV30	-	TRBJ2-1	CAWSGGDIRNEQFF	TGTGCCTGGAGCGGAGGCGACATCAGAAATGAGCAGTTCTTC
-	TRBV18	-	TRBJ1-5	CASSSKRGSSLVQPQHF	TGTGCCAGCTCATCCAAACGGGGGAGTAGCCTCGTTCAGCCCCAGCATTTT
-	TRBV6-6	TRBD1	TRBJ1-4	CASSRDSGSREKLFF	TGTGCCAGCAGCCGGGACAGCGGATCGCGAGAAAAACTGTTTTTT
-	TRBV6-5	-	TRBJ1-2	CASSRSSLDWGYTF	TGTGCCAGCAGCCGATCCTCGTTGGACTGGGGCTACACCTTC
-	TRBV27	-	TRBJ1-5	CASSLGIGGDQPQHF	TGTGCCAGCAGTTTGGGTATAGGAGGGGATCAGCCCCAGCATTTT
-	TRBV30	-	TRBJ1-2	CAWSVAYGYTF	TGTGCCTGGAGTGTGGCCTATGGCTACACCTTC
-	TRBV6-5	-	TRBJ2-3	CASRQSTDTQYF	TGTGCCAGCCGACAGAGCACAGATACGCAGTATTTT
-	TRBV11-2	TRBD2	TRBJ2-3	CASSLGVRGGTDTQYF	TGTGCCAGCAGCTTAGGGGTGCGGGGGGGAACAGATACGCAGTATTTT
-	TRBV6-6	-	TRBJ1-1	CASRGGGAGTEAFF	TGTGCCAGCAGAGGCGGGGGGGCAGGCACTGAAGCTTTCTTT
-	TRBV10-3	TRBD1	TRBJ1-5	CAISEGRQGNNQPQHF	TGTGCCATCAGTGAGGGGCGACAGGGCAACAATCAGCCCCAGCATTTT
-	TRBV7-3	-	TRBJ2-3	CASSLWGEEASTDTQYF	TGTGCCAGCAGCTTATGGGGGGAGGAGGCGAGCACAGATACGCAGTATTTT
few	TRBV28	-	TRBJ1-1	CASSLRDRMNTEAFF	TGTGCCAGCAGTTTGCGTGACAGGATGAACACTGAAGCTTTCTTT
-	TRBV4-2	TRBD2	TRBJ2-1	CASSQDTSGGAWEQFF	TGTGCCAGCAGCCAAGATACTAGCGGGGGGGCCTGGGAGCAGTTCTTC
-	TRBV12-3/TRBV12-4	-	TRBJ1-4	CASKTGGAEKLFF	TGTGCCAGCAAGACAGGAGGAGCAGAAAAACTGTTTTTT
-	TRBV4-1	TRBD2	TRBJ2-3	CASSQEGPSGSSTDTQYF	TGCGCCAGCAGCCAAGAAGGCCCTAGCGGCTCTAGCACAGATACGCAGTATTTT
-	TRBV5-4	-	TRBJ2-3	CASRKDRSTDTQYF	TGTGCCAGCAGGAAGGACAGAAGCACAGATACGCAGTATTTT
-	TRBV3-1/TRBV3-2	-	TRBJ1-2	CASSQVGGVIYGYTF	TGTGCCAGCAGCCAAGTGGGGGGGGTAATATATGGCTACACCTTC
many	TRBV7-9	TRBD1	TRBJ2-6	CASSSGWDSSGANVLTF	TGTGCCAGCAGCTCCGGGTGGGACAGCTCTGGGGCCAACGTCCTGACTTTC
-	TRBV9	TRBD2	TRBJ2-2	CASSAPRLAGGPGYTGELFF	TGTGCCAGCAGCGCCCCCCGACTAGCGGGGGGGCCAGGGTACACCGGGGAGCTGTTTTTT
-	TRBV19	-	TRBJ1-2	CASSIDRVTWGYTF	TGTGCCAGTAGTATAGACAGGGTGACATGGGGCTACACCTTC
-	TRBV3-1/TRBV3-2	-	TRBJ1-6	CASSQDNGFNSPLHF	TGTGCCAGCAGCCAAGATAACGGGTTTAATTCACCCCTCCACTTT
few	TRBV7-8	-	TRBJ1-5	CASSLVQGNQPQHF	TGTGCCAGCAGCTTAGTACAGGGCAATCAGCCCCAGCATTTT
-	TRBV7-8	-	TRBJ1-1	CASSLDSGLNTEAFF	TGTGCCAGCAGCTTAGATTCAGGGCTGAACACTGAAGCTTTCTTT
-	TRBV25-1	-	TRBJ2-5	CASSERGTRETQYF	TGTGCCAGCAGTGAAAGGGGAACGAGGGAGACCCAGTACTTC
-	TRBV7-3	TRBD2	TRBJ2-5	CASSLLGGTKETQYF	TGTGCCAGCAGCCTATTGGGGGGGACGAAAGAGACCCAGTACTTC
-	TRBV6-5	-	TRBJ1-1	CASSYSRPPRTEAFF	TGTGCCAGCAGTTACTCGAGGCCCCCGAGGACTGAAGCTTTCTTT
few	TRBV24-1	-	TRBJ2-3	CATRGEGGFTDTQYF	TGTGCCACCCGGGGAGAGGGGGGGTTCACAGATACGCAGTATTTT
-	TRBV3-1/TRBV3-2	TRBD2	TRBJ2-5	CASSPRLAGWGETQYF	TGTGCCAGCAGCCCGAGACTAGCGGGCTGGGGGGAGACCCAGTACTTC
-	TRBV7-2	-	TRBJ2-5	CASSLDQRETQYF	TGTGCCAGCAGCTTAGATCAGCGCGAGACCCAGTACTTC
-	TRBV7-9	-	TRBJ1-4	CASSFGPGGTNEKLFF	TGTGCCAGCAGCTTCGGTCCGGGAGGCACTAATGAAAAACTGTTTTTT
-	TRBV7-9	TRBD2	TRBJ2-3	CASSLGAGGPGDTQYF	TGTGCCAGCAGCTTAGGCGCGGGGGGGCCGGGAGATACGCAGTATTTT
-	TRBV7-8	TRBD1	TRBJ1-4	CASSPNRGTSGEKLFF	TGTGCCAGCAGCCCCAACAGGGGGACAAGTGGTGAAAAACTGTTTTTT
-	TRBV19	-	TRBJ2-2	CASSLQGNTGELFF	TGTGCCAGTAGTCTGCAGGGTAACACCGGGGAGCTGTTTTTT
-	TRBV18	TRBD1	TRBJ1-4	CASSPSRDRPEKLFF	TGTGCCAGCTCACCATCACGGGACAGGCCTGAAAAACTGTTTTTT
-	TRBV9	-	TRBJ2-3	CASSPAGGGKDTQYF	TGTGCCAGCAGCCCCGCTGGTGGGGGCAAAGATACGCAGTATTTT
-	TRBV7-9	-	TRBJ1-2	CASSLDSVYPYGYTF	TGTGCCAGCAGCTTAGACTCCGTTTATCCTTATGGCTACACCTTC
-	TRBV4-1	TRBD1	TRBJ1-2	CASSQDTGTGGNYGYTF	TGCGCCAGCAGCCAAGACACCGGGACAGGAGGGAACTATGGCTACACCTTC
-	TRBV7-8	-	TRBJ2-5	CASSPQGETQYF	TGTGCCAGCAGCCCCCAGGGTGAGACCCAGTACTTC
-	TRBV3-1/TRBV3-2	TRBD1	TRBJ1-3	CASSRTGGSGNTIYF	TGTGCCAGCAGTCGGACAGGGGGCTCTGGAAACACCATATATTTT
-	TRBV7-8	TRBD1	TRBJ1-1	CASSFRTGVTEAFF	TGTGCCAGCAGCTTTAGGACAGGGGTCACTGAAGCTTTCTTT
-	TRBV7-9	TRBD1	TRBJ1-5	CASSLTGANSNQPQHF	TGTGCCAGCAGCCTTACAGGGGCGAATAGCAATCAGCCCCAGCATTTT
-	TRBV3-1/TRBV3-2	-	TRBJ1-3	CASSQGAGTGNTIYF	TGTGCCAGCAGCCAAGGGGCAGGGACTGGAAACACCATATATTTT
-	TRBV7-9	-	TRBJ1-6	CASSHRQRNSPLHF	TGTGCCAGCAGCCACCGACAGCGTAATTCACCCCTCCACTTT
-	TRBV27	-	TRBJ1-3	CARQGTEGRVSGNTIYF	TGTGCCCGCCAGGGGACCGAGGGCAGGGTGTCTGGAAACACCATATATTTT
-	TRBV19	TRBD2	TRBJ2-3	CATQDRGGTDTQYF	TGTGCCACCCAGGATCGGGGGGGCACAGATACGCAGTATTTT
-	TRBV28	TRBD2	TRBJ2-3	CASSFTSGATDTQYF	TGTGCCAGCAGTTTTACTAGCGGGGCAACAGATACGCAGTATTTT
-	TRBV11-3	TRBD2	TRBJ2-1	CASSAGLAGNEQFF	TGTGCCAGCAGCGCGGGACTAGCGGGGAATGAGCAGTTCTTC
-	TRBV28	TRBD1	TRBJ1-6	CASSLYGQGNSPLHF	TGTGCCAGCAGTTTGTACGGACAGGGGAATTCACCCCTCCACTTT
-	TRBV19	-	TRBJ1-4	CASSPDRSNEKLFF	TGTGCCAGTAGCCCAGACAGGAGCAACGAAAAACTGTTTTTT
-	TRBV2	TRBD1	TRBJ1-2	CASRGQALANYGYTF	TGTGCCAGCAGGGGACAGGCACTAGCTAACTATGGCTACACCTTC